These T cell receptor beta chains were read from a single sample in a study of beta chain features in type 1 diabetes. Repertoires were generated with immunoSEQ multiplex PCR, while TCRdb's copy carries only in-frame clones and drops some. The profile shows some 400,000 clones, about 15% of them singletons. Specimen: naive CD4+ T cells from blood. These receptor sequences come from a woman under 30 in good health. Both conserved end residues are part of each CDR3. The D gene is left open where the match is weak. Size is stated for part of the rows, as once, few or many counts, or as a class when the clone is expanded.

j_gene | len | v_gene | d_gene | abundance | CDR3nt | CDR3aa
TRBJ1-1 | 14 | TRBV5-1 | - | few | TGCGCCAGCAGCTTGGCCACAGTCAACACTGAAGCTTTCTTT | CASSLATVNTEAFF
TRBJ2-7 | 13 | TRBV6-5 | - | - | TGTGCCAGCAGTCTTGCTAACTCCTACGAGCAGTACTTC | CASSLANSYEQYF
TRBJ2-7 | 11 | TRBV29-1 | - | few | TGCAGTGGACTGCACTCCTACGAGCAGTACTTC | CSGLHSYEQYF
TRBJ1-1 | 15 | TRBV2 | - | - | TGTGCCAGCAGTGAGTCGCAGCGAGACAACACTGAAGCTTTCTTT | CASSESQRDNTEAFF
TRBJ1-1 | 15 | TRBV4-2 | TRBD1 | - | TGTGCCAGCAGCCAAGAGGGCAGGGGGACCACTGAAGCTTTCTTT | CASSQEGRGTTEAFF
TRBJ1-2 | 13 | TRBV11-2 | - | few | TGTGCCGGATCAACAGGGATAAACCGGGGCTACACCTTC | CAGSTGINRGYTF
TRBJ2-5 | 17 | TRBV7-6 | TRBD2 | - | TGTGCCAGCAGCTTAACCCCCCTAGCGGGAGTAGTTGAGACCCAGTACTTC | CASSLTPLAGVVETQYF
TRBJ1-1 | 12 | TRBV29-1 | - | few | TGCAGCGTTGGAGTGGGGAGATTGGAAGCTTTCTTT | CSVGVGRLEAFF
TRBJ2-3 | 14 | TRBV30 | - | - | TGTGCCTGGAGTGGCCGGGAGTTCACAGATACGCAGTATTTT | CAWSGREFTDTQYF
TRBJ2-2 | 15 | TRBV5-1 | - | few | TGCGCCAGCAGCTTGGCGGTGAGATTCACCGGGGAGCTGTTTTTT | CASSLAVRFTGELFF
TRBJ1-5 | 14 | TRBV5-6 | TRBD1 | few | TGTGCCAGCAGCTACAGGGGGTCCGGTCAGCCCCAGCATTTT | CASSYRGSGQPQHF
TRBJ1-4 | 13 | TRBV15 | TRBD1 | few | TGTGCCACCCGATCAGGGGGACGCGAAAAACTGTTTTTT | CATRSGGREKLFF
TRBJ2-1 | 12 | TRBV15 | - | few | TGTGCCACCAGCAGAGTAGCCAATGAGCAGTTCTTC | CATSRVANEQFF
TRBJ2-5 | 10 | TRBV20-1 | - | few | TGCAGTGCTAGACTGGAGACCCAGTACTTC | CSARLETQYF
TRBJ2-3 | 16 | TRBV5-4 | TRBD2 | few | TGTGCCAGCACCTCTAGAAGCGGGACTAGCACAGATACGCAGTATTTT | CASTSRSGTSTDTQYF
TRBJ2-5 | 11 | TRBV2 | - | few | TGTGCCAGCAGAGCGGAAGAGACCCAGTACTTC | CASRAEETQYF
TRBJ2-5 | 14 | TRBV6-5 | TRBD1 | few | TGTGCCAGCAGTCTGACAGGGGCTCAAGAGACCCAGTACTTC | CASSLTGAQETQYF
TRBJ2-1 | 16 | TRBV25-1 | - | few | TGTGCCAGCGGACCCCCCTCTGCGGGGCCCCCCAATGAGCAGTTCTTC | CASGPPSAGPPNEQFF
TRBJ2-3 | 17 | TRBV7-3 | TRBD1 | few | TGTGCCAGCAGCTTAGCCCCGGGACAGGGGGGCACAGATACGCAGTATTTT | CASSLAPGQGGTDTQYF
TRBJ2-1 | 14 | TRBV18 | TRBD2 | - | TGTGCCAGCTCACCTCCGGGACTAGCGGGAGTGGAGTTCTTC | CASSPPGLAGVEFF
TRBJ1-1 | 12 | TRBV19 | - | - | TGTGCCAGTAGCATGACAGCCACTGAAGCTTTCTTT | CASSMTATEAFF
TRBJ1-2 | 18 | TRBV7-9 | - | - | TGTGCCAGCAGCTTAGCTCCTTCCGGAGCCACCTTGCACTATGGCTACACCTTC | CASSLAPSGATLHYGYTF
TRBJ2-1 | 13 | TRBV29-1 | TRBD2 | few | TGCAGCGTCCTTGGCGGGAGGGTAAATGAGCAGTTCTTC | CSVLGGRVNEQFF
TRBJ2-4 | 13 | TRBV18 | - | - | TGTGCCAGCTCACCTCTTATAGAGGACATTCAGTACTTC | CASSPLIEDIQYF
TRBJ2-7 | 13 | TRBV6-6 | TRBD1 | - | TGTGCCAGTTCGGAGACAGGGTACTACGAGCAGTACTTC | CASSETGYYEQYF
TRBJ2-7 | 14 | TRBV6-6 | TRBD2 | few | TGTGCCAGCACGTTGGGACTAGCGGGCGACGAGCAGTACTTC | CASTLGLAGDEQYF
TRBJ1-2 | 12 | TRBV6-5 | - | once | TGTGCCAGCAGTTACTCGGGAGGTGGCTACACCTTC | CASSYSGGGYTF
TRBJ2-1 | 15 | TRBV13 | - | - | TGTGCCAGCAGCTTTAGGAGCGGGTTCGACAATGAGCAGTTCTTC | CASSFRSGFDNEQFF
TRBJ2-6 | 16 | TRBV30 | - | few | TGTGCCTGGAGTGTACTTGAGGGCAAACGGGCCAACGTCCTGACTTTC | CAWSVLEGKRANVLTF
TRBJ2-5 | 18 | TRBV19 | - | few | TGTGCCAGTAGCCCGGGACACCCTAACAGCGGGATCGGTGAGACCCAGTACTTC | CASSPGHPNSGIGETQYF
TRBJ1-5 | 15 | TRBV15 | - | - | TGTGCCACCAGCCTCGGAGTGAATAGCAATCAGCCCCAGCATTTT | CATSLGVNSNQPQHF
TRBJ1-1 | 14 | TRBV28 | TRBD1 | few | TGTGCCAGCAGTTCAGGGGGCGAGGACACTGAAGCTTTCTTT | CASSSGGEDTEAFF